The entry that follows covers one T cell receptor (beta chain) sequence. Its antigen is unknown. Between the trimmed V and J ends, which lost 4 bases and 4 bases, there was a span of 19 bases. The germline CDR1 and CDR2 sequences are LNHDA and SQIVND (reference sequence). The CDR3 is 16 residues long. Samples: about 28 days before transplant, then days 30, 100 and 180 after. Sequencing was performed with immunoSEQ multiplex PCR; in TCRdb, only in-frame clones are kept and a portion is missing. Here the sample spans roughly 9,000 clones, about four fifths being singletons. These data are taken from a study of T cell clonotyping in hematopoietic cell transplantation. Findings of the study overall: Recipient TCR diversity dropped after transplant; expanded clonotypes rose from day 30 to 180. At the given depth, recipient repertoires were over 95% de novo clonotypes.

The starting material was PBMCs, obtained at the time of graft-versus-host disease after allogeneic stem cell transplant. This chain links TRBV19 with TRBJ1-1; D might be TRBD1 (5 bases). The origin of this receptor is a male patient between 60 and 69 years old who had an allogeneic stem cell transplant from an unrelated donor, so the T cells may come from the graft donor. Some clones in this sample may be carry-over from other donors' samples. The CDR3 DNA follows: TGTGCCAGTAGTACACTCTGGGAGGGGATTGGCACTGAAGCTTTCTTT. This translates into CASSTLWEGIGTEAFF. The complete variable domain, with remaining parts taken from reference TRBV19 and TRBJ1-1, reads DGGITQSPKYLFRKEGQNVTLSCEQNLNHDAMYWYRQDPGQGLRLIYYSQIVNDFQKGDIAEGYSVSREKKESFPLTVTSAQKNPTAFYLCASSTLWEGIGTEAFFGQGTRLTVV.